What follows are 31 T cell receptor beta chains derived from one specimen sequenced in a study of cytomegalovirus exposure and HLA in healthy donors. The primer mix had 60 Vbeta and 13 Jbeta primers. Here immunoSEQ multiplex PCR was the method, and the copy in TCRdb shows in-frame clones only, minus some. Here the sample spans 100,000 to 150,000 clones, 80% being singletons. The material sequenced was PBMCs. These receptors originate from a man aged 35 to 55 in good health and CMV-seronegative.

The chain uses TRBV19 and TRBJ1-1; D possibly corresponds to TRBD1 (5 bases). Trimming removed 8 bases from V and 5 bases from J, with 12 bases in between. CDR1 is LNHDA, CDR2 SQIVND, per germline (reference sequence). This CDR3 comprises 12 residues. The DNA for the CDR3 is TGTGCCAGTGATCAGGGCTGGACTGAAGCTTTCTTT. Residues: CASDQGWTEAFF.

The chain is built from TRBV27 and TRBJ2-7; D is unresolved. Trimming cost V 1 base and J 3 bases, with 7 bases left between them. Germline V gene sequence: CDR1 MNHEY, CDR2 SMNVEV (reference sequence). There are 13 residues in the CDR3. The chain's CDR3 is CASSLLYSYEQYF. The CDR3 coding sequence is TGTGCCAGCAGTTTATTGTACAGCTACGAGCAGTACTTC.

The CDR3 DNA follows: TGTGCCAGCAGCCAGCGGGGGGACCTCCACGAGCAGTACTTC. Residues: CASSQRGDLHEQYF. The rearrangement joins TRBV28 to TRBJ2-7; TRBD2 matches 9 bases. The CDR3 is 14 amino acids. V shed 6 bases, J shed 5 bases, and the junction held 8 bases outside the gene matches. Germline V gene lookup returns CDR1 MDHEN and CDR2 SYDVKM.

The rearrangement links TRBV18 to TRBJ1-5; no clear D gene. The CDR3 contains 15 residues. The V gene's germline CDR1 is KGHSH and CDR2 LQKENI. With 2 bases removed from V and 0 bases from J, the gap between germline ends came to 8 bases. Here the CDR3 DNA reads TGTGCCAGCTCACCAAACCAGAATAGCAATCAGCCCCAGCATTTT. As protein: CASSPNQNSNQPQHF.

V gene TRBV6-5 combines with J gene TRBJ1-2; maybe TRBD1 (5 bases). V was pared by 8 bases and J by 4 bases, with 14 bases between. Germline V gene sequence: CDR1 MNHEY, CDR2 SVGAGI. This CDR3 has 13 residues. CDR3: CASGRGEGYGYTF. CDR3 DNA sequence: TGTGCCAGCGGACGGGGGGAGGGCTATGGCTACACCTTC.

V and J are TRBV5-6 and TRBJ2-2; 10 nucleotides agree with TRBD2. The CDR3 is 16 residues long. In germline, CDR1 is SGHDT, CDR2 YYEEEE. The J segment lost 4 bases and the V segment lost 4 bases, leaving 7 bases of the junction unmatched. The CDR3 spells CASSPLAGAGTGELFF. The CDR3, as DNA: TGTGCCAGCAGCCCTCTAGCGGGGGCGGGCACCGGGGAGCTGTTTTTT.

This chain uses TRBV9 with TRBJ2-7, with 9 bases aligning to TRBD1. Germline V gives CDR1 SGDLS, CDR2 YYNGEE. V lost 3 bases, J lost 3 bases, and 16 bases stayed unmatched. The CDR3 has 18 amino acids. CDR3 protein: CASSARPTGGDLNYEQYF. The DNA for the CDR3 is TGTGCCAGCAGCGCCAGACCAACAGGGGGCGACTTAAACTACGAGCAGTACTTC.

This sequence joins TRBV19 and TRBJ1-1, with D tentatively TRBD1 (5 bases). Germline CDR1 LNHDA, CDR2 SQIVND (reference sequence). The V and J ends lost 3 bases and 1 base respectively, with 6 bases between them. There are 13 residues in the CDR3. CDR3 amino acids: CASSIGQNTEAFF. CDR3 DNA sequence: TGTGCCAGTAGTATCGGACAGAACACTGAAGCTTTCTTT.

The chain joins TRBV28 to TRBJ2-5; TRBD2 matches 11 bases. Germline V gene sequence: CDR1 MDHEN, CDR2 SYDVKM. Trimming removed 4 bases from V and 5 bases from J; junction bases left unmatched: 9. This CDR3 has 16 amino acids. CDR3 sequence reads: CASSYYSGRAGETQYF. The CDR3 DNA sequence: TGTGCCAGCAGTTACTATAGCGGGAGGGCCGGGGAGACCCAGTACTTC.

The chain couples TRBV5-1 to TRBJ2-5; D possibly corresponds to TRBD2 (6 bases). CDR1 is SGHRS and CDR2 is YFSETQ in the germline V gene. This CDR3 is built from 13 residues. V gave up 6 bases and J gave up 2 bases, with 11 bases separating them. CDR3 loop: CASMRLGQETQYF. CDR3 sequence (DNA): TGCGCCAGCATGCGACTAGGGCAAGAGACCCAGTACTTC.

The chain recombines TRBV6-6 with TRBJ1-3, with 9 bases fitting TRBD1. The germline V gene encodes CDR1 MNHNY and CDR2 SVGAGI (reference sequence). The J segment lost 2 bases and the V segment lost 2 bases, leaving 4 bases of the junction unmatched. This CDR3 has 16 residues. The CDR3 region is CASSYTRQGAGNTIYF. The CDR3 DNA is TGTGCCAGCAGTTACACCCGACAGGGGGCTGGAAACACCATATATTTT.

Remarks on this clone: This sample includes further DNA sequences coding for the same CDR3. The chain carries TRBV6-5 and TRBJ2-3; perhaps TRBD2 as D (6 bases). Germline-derived CDR1 and CDR2 are MNHEY and SVGAGI. Trimming removed 5 bases from V and 3 bases from J, with 9 bases in between. This CDR3 is 13 amino acids long. CDR3 sequence reads: CASSPRGTDTQYF. As DNA, the CDR3 is TGTGCCAGCAGTCCCCGGGGGACAGATACGCAGTATTTT.

The genes are TRBV7-2 and TRBJ2-7; TRBD1 matches 9 bases. The trim removed 6 bases at V and 5 bases at J, leaving 11 bases unmatched. There are 15 residues in the CDR3. Germline V gene lookup returns CDR1 SGHTA and CDR2 FQGNSA. Here the CDR3 reads CASREQGARVDEQYF. DNA for the CDR3: TGTGCCAGCAGGGAACAGGGGGCACGGGTCGACGAGCAGTACTTC. The variable domain in full, with the rest retrieved from reference TRBV7-2 and TRBJ2-7, is GAGVSQSPSNKVTEKGKDVELRCDPISGHTALYWYRQSLGQGLEFLIYFQGNSAPDKSGLPSDRFSAERTGGSVSTLTIQRTQQEDSAVYLCASREQGARVDEQYFGPGTRLTVT.

The chain has TRBV30 and TRBJ2-2; D is unclear. The CDR3 consists of 13 residues. Germline CDR1 reads GTSNPN; CDR2 reads SVGIG (reference sequence). V was trimmed by 0 bases and J by 2 bases, leaving 4 bases between them. This chain's CDR3 is CAWSVLNTGELFF. CDR3 in DNA: TGTGCCTGGAGTGTACTTAACACCGGGGAGCTGTTTTTT.

The chain couples TRBV5-1 to TRBJ1-6; D is perhaps TRBD1 (6 bases). This CDR3 region has 16 residues. CDR1 and CDR2 (germline): SGHRS, YFSETQ. V was trimmed by 2 bases and J by 9 bases, leaving 18 bases between them. The chain's CDR3 is CASSFVAGGHGSPLHF. The DNA of the CDR3 is TGCGCCAGCAGCTTCGTCGCGGGGGGGCACGGTTCACCCCTCCACTTT.

The CDR3 here is CASSPIAGGAYEQYF. CDR3 coding DNA: TGTGCCAGCAGCCCTATAGCGGGAGGCGCCTACGAGCAGTACTTC. The chain links TRBV7-9 to TRBJ2-7; 10 bases agree with TRBD2. This CDR3 comprises 15 residues. Germline V gene lookup returns CDR1 SEHNR and CDR2 FQNEAQ (reference sequence). V lost 5 bases and J lost 2; bases outside the gene matches: 6.

The rearrangement links TRBV7-9 to TRBJ2-1; possible D gene TRBD2, 5 bases. The germline gives CDR1 SEHNR, CDR2 FQNEAQ (reference sequence). Deletions cut 1 base from V and 6 bases from J, with 10 bases between. This CDR3 spans 14 amino acids. CDR3 DNA: TGTGCCAGCAGCTTAGGGTTGGGAGTCAATGAGCAGTTCTTC. Translated: CASSLGLGVNEQFF.

This clone appeared a few times. The chain combines TRBV5-1 with TRBJ1-1, with D possibly being TRBD1 (6 bases). Germline CDR1 is SGHRS and CDR2 is YFSETQ. The CDR3 is 13 amino acids. V lost 3 bases, J lost 4 bases, and 10 bases lay in between. CDR3 protein: CASSYRVGTEAFF. The DNA for the CDR3 is TGCGCCAGCAGCTACAGGGTAGGCACTGAAGCTTTCTTT.

The chain combines TRBV2 with TRBJ1-2; 7 positions agree with TRBD1. The CDR3 is made up of 13 amino acids. Germline loops: CDR1 SNHLY, CDR2 FYNNEI. Unmatched junction bases numbered 2, after V lost 3 bases and J lost 4 bases. The CDR3: CASSEQGGYGYTF. As DNA, the CDR3 is TGTGCCAGCAGTGAGCAGGGGGGCTATGGCTACACCTTC.

The gene calls are TRBV18 and TRBJ1-4, with D perhaps matching TRBD1 (5 bases). The CDR3 is made up of 13 amino acids. Germline CDR1 is KGHSH and CDR2 is LQKENI. With 6 bases removed from V and 5 bases from J, the gap between germline ends came to 10 bases. As DNA, the CDR3 is TGTGCCAGCTCTGACAGTAGCAATGAAAAACTGTTTTTT. It encodes CASSDSSNEKLFF.

V gene TRBV9 combines with J gene TRBJ1-1, with 7 positions matching TRBD1. CDR3 length equals 16 residues. V lost 0 bases, J lost 1 base, and 6 bases stayed unmatched. Germline-derived CDR1 and CDR2 are SGDLS and YYNGEE. CDR3 DNA sequence: TGTGCCAGCAGCGTAGTTGGGACAGCCTCGAACACTGAAGCTTTCTTT. This gives the protein CASSVVGTASNTEAFF.

Regarding this clone: At the DNA level, this CDR3 is encoded by other sequences in the same sample as well. J is TRBJ2-5 and V is TRBV19, with TRBD1 identical over 7 bases. The CDR3 is 13 amino acids. The V and J ends lost 5 bases and 1 base, in that order; junction bases with no gene match: 1. Germline CDR1 LNHDA, CDR2 SQIVND (reference sequence). The CDR3 sequence: CASSRQGQETQYF. Written as DNA, the CDR3 is TGTGCCAGTAGTCGACAGGGCCAAGAGACCCAGTACTTC.

The chain's CDR3 is CASSEWTGGWNQPQHF. CDR3 sequence (DNA): TGTGCCAGCAGTGAATGGACAGGGGGTTGGAATCAGCCCCAGCATTTT. The V and J genes are TRBV6-1 and TRBJ1-5; 10 positions match TRBD1. V shed 2 bases and J 4 bases; nucleotides not matched to a gene: 5. This CDR3 is built from 16 residues. In germline, CDR1 is MNHNS, CDR2 SASEGT.

The chain employs TRBV30 and TRBJ2-1, with D possibly TRBD1 on 5 matching bases. Germline V gives CDR1 GTSNPN, CDR2 SVGIG (reference sequence). Trimming shortened V by 4 bases and J by 0 bases, and 10 bases separated the two germline ends. The length of the CDR3 is 14 residues. CDR3 in amino acids: CAWKADSSYNEQFF. DNA of the CDR3: TGTGCCTGGAAAGCTGACAGCTCCTACAATGAGCAGTTCTTC.

This chain links TRBV18 with TRBJ1-5; 11 positions match TRBD1. Losses at the gene ends were 2 bases for V and 0 bases for J; bases not matched to a gene: 9. Germline V gene lookup returns CDR1 KGHSH and CDR2 LQKENI. The CDR3 covers 19 residues. CDR3 amino acids: CASSPAGTGGPYSNQPQHF. The CDR3 DNA reads as TGTGCCAGCTCACCAGCAGGGACAGGGGGACCTTATAGCAATCAGCCCCAGCATTTT.

This rearrangement joins TRBV7-6 to TRBJ1-4, with TRBD1 as a possible D gene (6 bases). Trimming stripped 4 bases from V and 1 base from J, with 10 bases between. The germline gives CDR1 SGHVS, CDR2 FNYEAQ. The CDR3 is 15 amino acids. This chain's CDR3 is CASSSQGRTNEKLFF. Here the CDR3 DNA reads TGTGCCAGCAGCTCCCAGGGGAGAACTAATGAAAAACTGTTTTTT.

CDR3 protein: CASSSPGSGAYEQYF. As DNA, the CDR3 is TGTGCCAGCAGTTCCCCGGGTAGCGGGGCCTACGAGCAGTACTTC. The chain joins TRBV27 to TRBJ2-7; 8 nucleotides match TRBD2. This CDR3 is built from 15 residues. V dropped 4 bases and J dropped 2; count of bases not matched to a gene: 7. Germline V lookup: CDR1 MNHEY, CDR2 SMNVEV (reference sequence).

The CDR3 bases are TGCGCCAGCAGGGAAGTTAGCGAGACCCAGTACTTC. It is translated as CASREVSETQYF. The chain carries TRBV10-2 and TRBJ2-5; D ambiguous. Germline V lookup: CDR1 WSHSY, CDR2 SAAADI. The CDR3 has 12 residues. V gave up 6 bases and J gave up 5 bases, with 10 bases separating them.

This clone turned up a few times. The V and J genes are TRBV7-6 and TRBJ2-1; 14 nucleotides line up with TRBD2. V gave up 5 bases and J gave up 1 base; unmatched junction bases: 13. The CDR3 is 20 residues long. Germline V gene data show CDR1 as SGHVS and CDR2 as FNYEAQ. The CDR3 region has the DNA TGTGCCAGCAGCGGCGGGACTAGCGGGGGCGATTATGGGTCCTACAATGAGCAGTTCTTC. Its translation is CASSGGTSGGDYGSYNEQFF.

The rearrangement links TRBV18 to TRBJ2-7, with 9 positions matching TRBD2. The CDR3 has 14 amino acids. Trimming cost V 4 bases and J 1 base; bases outside gene matches: 2. The V gene's germline CDR1 is KGHSH and CDR2 LQKENI. As DNA, the CDR3 is TGTGCCAGCTCACGACTAGCGGATTCCTACGAGCAGTACTTC. Its translation is CASSRLADSYEQYF. The full variable domain, its missing parts supplied by reference TRBV18 and TRBJ2-7, is NAGVMQNPRHLVRRRGQEARLRCSPMKGHSHVYWYRQLPEEGLKFMVYLQKENIIDESGMPKERFSAEFPKEGPSILRIQQVVRGDSAAYFCASSRLADSYEQYFGPGTRLTVT.

V and J are TRBV5-8 and TRBJ1-1; D unclear. With 0 bases removed from V and 1 base from J, the gap between germline ends came to 10 bases. Per the germline V gene, CDR1 is SGHTS and CDR2 is YDEGEE. The length of the CDR3 is 15 residues. CDR3 DNA sequence: TGTGCCAGCAGCTTGGCGTCATCGAGGAACACTGAAGCTTTCTTT. The encoded protein is CASSLASSRNTEAFF. Full variable domain (remainder filled in from reference TRBV5-8 and TRBJ1-1): EAGVTQSPTHLIKTRGQQATLRCSPISGHTSVYWYQQALGLGLQFLLWYDEGEERNRGNFPPRFSGRQFPNYSSELNVNALELEDSALYLCASSLASSRNTEAFFGQGTRLTVV.